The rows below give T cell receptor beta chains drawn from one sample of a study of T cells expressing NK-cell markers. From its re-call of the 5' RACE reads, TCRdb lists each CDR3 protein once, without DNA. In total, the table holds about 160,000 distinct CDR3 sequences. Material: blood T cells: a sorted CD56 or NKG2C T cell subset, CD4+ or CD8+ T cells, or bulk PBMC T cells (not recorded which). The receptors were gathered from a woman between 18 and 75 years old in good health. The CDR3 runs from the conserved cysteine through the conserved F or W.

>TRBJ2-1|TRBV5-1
CASSPLGLGGNEQFF
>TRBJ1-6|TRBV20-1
CSARDMRDSPLHF
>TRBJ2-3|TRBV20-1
CSATWDRGLTDTQYF
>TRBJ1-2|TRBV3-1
CASSQLGGYTF
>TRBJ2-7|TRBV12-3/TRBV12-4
CASSPSEGAYEQYF
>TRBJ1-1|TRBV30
CAWSKGHNTEAFF
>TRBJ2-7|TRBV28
CASSLVPASYEQYF
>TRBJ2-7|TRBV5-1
CASSVVAGTYEQYF
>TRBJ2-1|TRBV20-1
CSARDHQGSAYNEQFF
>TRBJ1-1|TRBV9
CASSPVKSGRETEAFF
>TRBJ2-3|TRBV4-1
CASSQDQVNLGGRDKGTQYF